Following are 9 T cell receptor beta chains from one sample sequenced in a study of blood T cell repertoires in COVID-19. TCRdb's table, derived via immunoSEQ multiplex PCR, lists solely in-frame clones and lacks some. The profile shows about 150,000 clones, more than 65% of them singletons. The specimen was peripheral blood. These TCRs come from a woman aged 50 to 65 in a cohort sampled during active or convalescent COVID-19.

This sequence joins TRBV13 and TRBJ2-6; 8 bases agree with TRBD2. Germline CDR1 is PRHDT and CDR2 is FYEKMQ (reference sequence). J gave up 4 bases and V 5 bases, and 13 bases lay outside the gene matches. The CDR3 runs to 18 residues. The CDR3 sequence is CASSAGGEFRAGANVLTF. The CDR3 DNA sequence: TGTGCCAGCAGCGCCGGGGGGGAGTTTAGGGCCGGGGCCAACGTCCTGACTTTC.

V usage is TRBV29-1 and J usage is TRBJ2-7; TRBD2 matches 13 bases. The germline V gene has CDR1 SQVTM and CDR2 ANQGSEA. The CDR3 extends over 13 amino acids. The trim removed 7 bases at V and 2 bases at J, leaving 2 bases unmatched. DNA for the CDR3: TGCAGCGCGACTAGCGGGGGGACCTACGAGCAGTACTTC. Protein: CSATSGGTYEQYF.

This clone was observed once. The V call is TRBV10-3, the J call TRBJ2-3, with 10 bases fitting TRBD2. The CDR3 contains 16 residues. Germline V gene sequence: CDR1 ENHRY, CDR2 SYGVKD. V was pared by 2 bases and J by 6 bases, with 8 bases of the junction left unmatched. In nucleotides, the CDR3 is TGTGCCATCAGTGAGCCACAGCGGGGGGGTCGGGATACGCAGTATTTT. Encoded protein: CAISEPQRGGRDTQYF.

V gene TRBV6-5 combines with J gene TRBJ2-3; TRBD2 aligns across 8 bases. The CDR3 has 15 residues. J gave up 2 bases and V 7 bases, and 8 bases lay outside the gene matches. Germline-derived CDR1 and CDR2 are MNHEY and SVGAGI. In nucleotides, the CDR3 is TGTGCCAGCAAGTTGTGGCGGGGGGACACAGATACGCAGTATTTT. Its protein product is CASKLWRGDTDTQYF.

This clone was found once. This sequence joins TRBV7-9 and TRBJ1-6, with D possibly being TRBD1 (6 bases). The CDR3 covers 15 residues. The germline V gene encodes CDR1 SEHNR and CDR2 FQNEAQ (reference sequence). The V and J ends lost 4 bases and 2 bases respectively, with 9 bases between them. CDR3 amino acids: CASSSWDTYNSPLHF. The CDR3 bases are TGTGCCAGCAGCTCGTGGGACACCTATAATTCACCCCTCCACTTT.

This clone was picked up one time. The chain employs TRBV12-3 or TRBV12-4 and TRBJ1-6; D is ambiguous. The CDR3 totals 13 residues. Trimming stripped 6 bases from V and 5 bases from J, with 8 bases between. Here the CDR3 DNA reads TGTGCCAGCAGAGGACTGAATAATTCACCCCTCCACTTT. It specifies CASRGLNNSPLHF.

The chain uses TRBV7-2 and TRBJ1-2; 9 bases are shared with TRBD1. Unmatched junction bases numbered 14, after V lost 5 bases and J lost 7 bases. The length of the CDR3 is 16 residues. Germline values: CDR1 SGHTA, CDR2 FQGNSA. For the CDR3, the DNA is TGTGCCAGCAGCGAACCGGGACAGGGAAGACTGCGTGGCTACACCTTC. Translated: CASSEPGQGRLRGYTF.

This rearrangement joins TRBV5-8 to TRBJ1-1; D ambiguous. The CDR3 extends over 11 amino acids. Per germline, CDR1 SGHTS and CDR2 YDEGEE. Trimming stripped 6 bases from V and 0 bases from J, with 3 bases between. The CDR3 reads CASTMNTEAFF. The CDR3 bases are TGTGCCAGCACCATGAACACTGAAGCTTTCTTT.

The chain couples TRBV19 to TRBJ1-2, with D perhaps matching TRBD1 (6 bases). The CDR3 runs to 14 residues. Trimming removed 7 bases at V and 4 bases at J, with 16 bases between. Germline V gives CDR1 LNHDA, CDR2 SQIVND (reference sequence). This chain's CDR3 is CASTPLGQPYGYTF. CDR3 nucleotide sequence: TGTGCCAGTACTCCCCTCGGACAGCCCTATGGCTACACCTTC.